These 9 T cell receptor beta chains were all obtained from the same sample, sequenced in a study of CD8 T cells in ankylosing spondylitis. Overall study results and limits: Made up of 7 to 9 highly homologous variants, a TCR beta motif appeared characteristic of ankylosing spondylitis blood.

TCRdb passed the 5' RACE reads through MiXCR, listing each CDR3 protein once. The table lists fewer than 550,000 distinct CDR3 sequences, approximately 5.3% of them singletons. Their antigen targets remain unknown. The specimen was blood, either unsorted or a sorted T cell fraction (not recorded which). Source of these receptors: a male donor with ankylosing spondylitis.

This clonotype was detected many times. The chain uses TRBV7-9 and TRBJ2-5; D gene ambiguous. Per germline, CDR1 SEHNR and CDR2 FQNEAQ (reference sequence). With 4 bases removed from V and 1 base from J, the gap between germline ends came to 4 bases. This CDR3 has 12 residues. CDR3 DNA sequence: TGTGCCAGCAGCTCGTTCCAAGAGACCCAGTACTTC. It specifies CASSSFQETQYF.

This clonotype was seen more than once but under ten times. This chain uses TRBV4-3 with TRBJ2-5, with D possibly TRBD2 on 5 matching bases. Germline V gives CDR1 LGHNA, CDR2 YSLEER. V was pared by 0 bases and J by 2 bases, with 10 bases between. The CDR3 spans 15 residues. Written as DNA, the CDR3 is TGCGCCAGCAGCCAAGATCGCGGCGGGCAAGAGACCCAGTACTTC. Encoded protein: CASSQDRGGQETQYF.

This sequence joins TRBV7-9 and TRBJ2-5; TRBD2 matches at 7 bases. Germline V gene data show CDR1 as SEHNR and CDR2 as FQNEAQ (reference sequence). V lost 1 base, J lost 7 bases, and 3 bases stayed unmatched. This CDR3 region has 13 residues. This CDR3 reads CASSLGGLGTQYF. CDR3 in DNA: TGTGCCAGCAGCTTAGGAGGACTAGGGACCCAGTACTTC. Together with reference TRBV7-9 and TRBJ2-5, the CDR3 gives the full variable domain: DTGVSQNPRHKITKRGQNVTFRCDPISEHNRLYWYRQTLGQGPEFLTYFQNEAQLEKSRLLSDRFSAERPKGSFSTLEIQRTEQGDSAMYLCASSLGGLGTQYFGPGTRLLVL.

At least ten counts were recorded for this clonotype. V usage is TRBV7-9 and J usage is TRBJ1-2; 9 nucleotides align to TRBD1. Germline CDR1 is SEHNR and CDR2 is FQNEAQ (reference sequence). This CDR3 comprises 14 residues. V trimming: 4 bases; J trimming: 5 bases; junction bases outside the gene matches: 5. The CDR3 loop reads CASSSAGQGYGYTF. Here the CDR3 DNA reads TGTGCCAGCAGCTCCGCGGGACAGGGATATGGCTACACCTTC.

This sequence joins TRBV4-1 and TRBJ2-7; D remains ambiguous. Germline CDR1 reads MGHRA; CDR2 reads YSYEKL. The germline V and J ends were trimmed by 4 bases and 1 base, with 11 bases remaining between them. The CDR3 covers 14 residues. CDR3 protein: CASSPMPVSYEQYF. CDR3 nucleotide sequence: TGCGCCAGCAGCCCCATGCCCGTGTCCTACGAGCAGTACTTC.

V usage is TRBV5-6 and J usage is TRBJ2-7; D is perhaps TRBD1 or TRBD2 (5 bases each). With 9 bases removed from V and 4 bases from J, the gap between germline ends came to 17 bases. Germline V gene sequence: CDR1 SGHDT, CDR2 YYEEEE. The CDR3 extends over 13 amino acids. This chain's CDR3 is CAIGPGLLYEQYF. For the CDR3, the DNA is TGTGCCATCGGCCCGGGGCTCCTTTACGAGCAGTACTTC. Based on the CDR3 plus reference TRBV5-6 and TRBJ2-7, the full variable domain is DAGVTQSPTHLIKTRGQQVTLRCSPKSGHDTVSWYQQALGQGPQFIFQYYEEEERQRGNFPDRFSGHQFPNYSSELNVNALLLGDSALYLCAIGPGLLYEQYFGPGTRLTVT.

In this sample, this clonotype turned up many times. The rearrangement links TRBV29-1 to TRBJ2-7; 15 bases align to TRBD2. Trimming at V came to 7 bases and at J to 3 bases, leaving 13 bases not matched to a gene. Germline values: CDR1 SQVTM, CDR2 ANQGSEA. This CDR3 spans 17 amino acids. CDR3 region: CSAAGGLAGGSGYEQYF. DNA of the CDR3: TGCAGCGCCGCGGGGGGACTAGCGGGAGGTAGCGGCTACGAGCAGTACTTC.

This clonotype came up many times. The CDR3 DNA is TGCAGCGCCCCGGAACAGGGGGCGAAGGATGGAAAACTGTTTTTT. Encoded protein: CSAPEQGAKDGKLFF. The chain has TRBV29-1 and TRBJ1-4; 9 nucleotides line up with TRBD1. V gave up 7 bases and J gave up 10 bases; unmatched junction bases: 16. This CDR3 is built from 15 residues. From germline, CDR1 is SQVTM and CDR2 ANQGSEA.

This clonotype was found many times. The rearrangement links TRBV27 to TRBJ1-1; 7 bases line up with TRBD1. The CDR3 is made up of 14 amino acids. Germline CDR1 is MNHEY and CDR2 is SMNVEV (reference sequence). Trimming at V came to 6 bases and at J to 5 bases, leaving 9 bases not matched to a gene. The DNA of the CDR3 is TGTGCCAGCAGCAACTACAGGGGTTTAACTGAAGCTTTCTTT. As protein: CASSNYRGLTEAFF.